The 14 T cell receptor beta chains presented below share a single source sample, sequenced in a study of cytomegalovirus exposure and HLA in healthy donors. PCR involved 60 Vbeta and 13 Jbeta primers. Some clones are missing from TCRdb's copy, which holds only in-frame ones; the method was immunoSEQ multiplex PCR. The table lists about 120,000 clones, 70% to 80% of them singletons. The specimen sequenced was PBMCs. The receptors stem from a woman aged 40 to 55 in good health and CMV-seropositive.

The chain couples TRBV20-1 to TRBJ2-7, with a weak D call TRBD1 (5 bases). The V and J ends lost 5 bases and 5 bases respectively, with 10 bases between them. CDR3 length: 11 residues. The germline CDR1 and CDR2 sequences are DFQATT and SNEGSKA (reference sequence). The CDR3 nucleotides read TGCAGTGCTCAGGGTTGGGACGAGCAGTACTTC. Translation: CSAQGWDEQYF.

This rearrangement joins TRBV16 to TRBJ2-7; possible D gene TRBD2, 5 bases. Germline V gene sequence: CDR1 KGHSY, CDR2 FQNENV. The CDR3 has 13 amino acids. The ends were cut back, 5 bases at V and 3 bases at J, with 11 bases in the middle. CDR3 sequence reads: CASSLGRFYEQYF. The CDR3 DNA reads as TGTGCCAGCAGCTTGGGGAGATTCTACGAGCAGTACTTC.

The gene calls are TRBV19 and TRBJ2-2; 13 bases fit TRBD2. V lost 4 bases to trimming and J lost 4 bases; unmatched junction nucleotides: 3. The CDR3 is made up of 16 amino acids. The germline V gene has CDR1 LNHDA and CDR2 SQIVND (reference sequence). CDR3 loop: CASSTRLAGGTGELFF. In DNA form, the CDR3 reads TGTGCCAGTAGTACTCGACTAGCGGGAGGCACCGGGGAGCTGTTTTTT. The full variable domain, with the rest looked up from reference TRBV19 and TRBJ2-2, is DGGITQSPKYLFRKEGQNVTLSCEQNLNHDAMYWYRQDPGQGLRLIYYSQIVNDFQKGDIAEGYSVSREKKESFPLTVTSAQKNPTAFYLCASSTRLAGGTGELFFGEGSRLTVL.

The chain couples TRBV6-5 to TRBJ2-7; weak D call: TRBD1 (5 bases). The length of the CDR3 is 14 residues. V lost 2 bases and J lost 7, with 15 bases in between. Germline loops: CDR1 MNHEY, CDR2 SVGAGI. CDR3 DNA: TGTGCCAGCAGTTACAGGGCGGACACTTGGGAGCAGTACTTC. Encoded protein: CASSYRADTWEQYF.

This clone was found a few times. CDR3 sequence reads: CASSDGGGEKLFF. The CDR3 DNA sequence: TGTGCCAGCAGTGATGGGGGGGGTGAAAAACTGTTTTTT. The chain recombines TRBV2 with TRBJ1-4, with D maybe TRBD1 (5 bases). Germline CDR1 SNHLY, CDR2 FYNNEI. Between the trimmed V and J ends, which lost 3 bases and 7 bases, there was a span of 9 bases. The CDR3 loop spans 13 amino acids.

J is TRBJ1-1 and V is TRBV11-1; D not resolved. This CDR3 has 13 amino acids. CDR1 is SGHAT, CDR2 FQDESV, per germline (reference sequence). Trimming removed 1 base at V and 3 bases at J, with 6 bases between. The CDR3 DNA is TGTGCCAGCAGCTTAGGGAGGGACACTGAAGCTTTCTTT. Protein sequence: CASSLGRDTEAFF.

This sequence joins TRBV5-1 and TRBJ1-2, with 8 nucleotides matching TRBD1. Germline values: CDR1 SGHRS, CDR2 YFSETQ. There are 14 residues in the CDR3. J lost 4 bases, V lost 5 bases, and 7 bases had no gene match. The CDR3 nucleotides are TGCGCCAGCAGTCGGGACAGGCCCCTCTATGGCTACACCTTC. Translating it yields CASSRDRPLYGYTF.

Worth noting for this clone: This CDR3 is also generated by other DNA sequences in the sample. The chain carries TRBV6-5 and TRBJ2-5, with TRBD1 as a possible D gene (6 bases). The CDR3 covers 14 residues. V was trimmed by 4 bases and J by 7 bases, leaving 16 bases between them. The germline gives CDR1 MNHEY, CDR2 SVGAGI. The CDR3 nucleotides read TGTGCCAGCAGTTCCCCGGGACAACTCGGGACCCAGTACTTC. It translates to CASSSPGQLGTQYF.

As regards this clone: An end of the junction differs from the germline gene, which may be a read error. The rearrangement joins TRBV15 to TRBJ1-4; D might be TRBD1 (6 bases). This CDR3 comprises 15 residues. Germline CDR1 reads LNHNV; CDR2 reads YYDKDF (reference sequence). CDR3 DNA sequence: TGTGCCACCAGCGGAGACAGGATCCCTAATGAAAAACTGTTTTTT. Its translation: CATSGDRIPNEKLFF.

This CDR3 is CAIGTGRTNTGELFF. CDR3 nucleotide sequence: TGTGCCATCGGGACAGGGAGAACGAACACCGGGGAGCTGTTTTTT. The genes are TRBV10-3 and TRBJ2-2; TRBD1 aligns across 9 bases. The CDR3 has 15 amino acids. The germline V gene has CDR1 ENHRY and CDR2 SYGVKD. V shed 8 bases, J shed 0 bases, and the junction held 4 bases outside the gene matches.

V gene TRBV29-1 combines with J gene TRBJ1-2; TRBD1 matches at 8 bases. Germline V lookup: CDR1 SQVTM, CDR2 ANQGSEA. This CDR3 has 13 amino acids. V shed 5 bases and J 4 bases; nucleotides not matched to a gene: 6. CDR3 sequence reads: CSVSDRGPYGYTF. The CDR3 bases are TGCAGCGTTTCAGACAGGGGCCCCTATGGCTACACCTTC.

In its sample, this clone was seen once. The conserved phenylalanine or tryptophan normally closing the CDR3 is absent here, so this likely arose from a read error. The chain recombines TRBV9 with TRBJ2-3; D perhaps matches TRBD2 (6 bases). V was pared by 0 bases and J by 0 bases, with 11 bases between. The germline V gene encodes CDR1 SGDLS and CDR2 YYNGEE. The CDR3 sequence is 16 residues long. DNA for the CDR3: TGTGCCAGCAGCGTAGAGCTAGCGCAGAGCACAGATACGCAGTATGTT. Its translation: CASSVELAQSTDTQYV.

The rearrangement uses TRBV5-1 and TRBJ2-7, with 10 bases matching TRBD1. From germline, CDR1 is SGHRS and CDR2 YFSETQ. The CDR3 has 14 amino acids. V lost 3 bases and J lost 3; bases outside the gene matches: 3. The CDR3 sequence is CASSSTGGLYEQYF. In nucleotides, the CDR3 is TGCGCCAGCAGCTCGACAGGGGGCCTCTACGAGCAGTACTTC.

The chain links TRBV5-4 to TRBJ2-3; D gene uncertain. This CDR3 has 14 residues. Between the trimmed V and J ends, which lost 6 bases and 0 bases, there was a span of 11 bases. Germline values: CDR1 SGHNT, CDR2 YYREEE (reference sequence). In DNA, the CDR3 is TGTGCCAGCACCCCCTCTGCGAGCACAGATACGCAGTATTTT. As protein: CASTPSASTDTQYF. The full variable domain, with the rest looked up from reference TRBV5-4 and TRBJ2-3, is ETGVTQSPTHLIKTRGQQVTLRCSSQSGHNTVSWYQQALGQGPQFIFQYYREEENGRGNFPPRFSGLQFPNYSSELNVNALELDDSALYLCASTPSASTDTQYFGPGTRLTVL.